The 17 T cell receptor beta chains listed next were all sequenced from one sample in a study of blood T cell repertoires in COVID-19 (TCRdb year 2020). The method behind the library was the immunoSEQ multiplex PCR assay. Here the immuneACCESS table is served through TCRdb, limited to in-frame sequences with V and J called. Missing clones are a known gap in these copies; in checked studies unresolved V genes cover under half, and the rest lacks a known reason. This sample holds more than 400,000 clones; less than 95% were observed only once. 0.55% to 0.75% of the sample goes to the ten largest clones. The sequenced sample was PBMCs or T cells enriched from blood (not recorded which). Source of these receptors: a man between 18 and 35 years old who had recovered from COVID-19.

This clone was seen once. V gene TRBV9 combines with J gene TRBJ2-7; 11 bases are shared with TRBD2. This CDR3 has 16 residues. In germline, CDR1 is SGDLS, CDR2 YYNGEE. V lost 3 bases to trimming and J lost 2 bases; unmatched junction nucleotides: 7. The CDR3 DNA reads TGTGCCAGCAGCGCCTCGACTAGCGGGATTACCTACGAGCAGTACTTC. The encoded protein is CASSASTSGITYEQYF. The full variable domain, with the rest looked up from reference TRBV9 and TRBJ2-7, is DSGVTQTPKHLITATGQRVTLRCSPRSGDLSVYWYQQSLDQGLQFLIQYYNGEERAKGNILERFSAQQFPDLHSELNLSSLELGDSALYFCASSASTSGITYEQYFGPGTRLTVT.

The V and J genes are TRBV5-1 and TRBJ1-2, with D uncertain. The CDR3 contains 13 residues. In germline, CDR1 is SGHRS, CDR2 YFSETQ. V was clipped by 0 bases and J by 6 bases, with 9 bases between them. CDR3 nucleotide sequence: TGCGCCAGCAGCTTGGGAGGAGCGGATGGCTACACCTTC. Its protein product is CASSLGGADGYTF.

This sequence joins TRBV6-5 and TRBJ2-3, with 7 bases matching TRBD2. The V segment lost 6 bases and the J segment 6 bases; nucleotides outside the gene matches: 9. CDR3 length: 14 residues. CDR1 is MNHEY and CDR2 is SVGAGI in the germline V gene. The CDR3 nucleotides are TGTGCCAGCAGGGGTAGTGGGGGAGGGGATACGCAGTATTTT. Encoded protein: CASRGSGGGDTQYF.

This chain uses TRBV5-4 with TRBJ1-2; D is uncertain. Germline values: CDR1 SGHNT, CDR2 YYREEE (reference sequence). V was trimmed by 0 bases and J by 2 bases, leaving 5 bases between them. The CDR3 consists of 13 residues. This chain's CDR3 is CASSLDTNYGYTF. The CDR3 DNA follows: TGTGCCAGCAGCTTGGACACAAACTATGGCTACACCTTC.

This clone was seen a single time. The chain has TRBV7-8 and TRBJ1-1; 8 bases agree with TRBD1. The CDR3 runs to 17 residues. Germline CDR1 and CDR2: SGHVS and FQNEAQ. After removal of 3 bases from V and 2 bases from J, the junction contained 11 bases not matched to a gene. CDR3 nucleotide sequence: TGTGCCAGCAGCTTTCGTGCCAGGGGGCTGGTCAACACTGAAGCTTTCTTT. It encodes CASSFRARGLVNTEAFF.

This clone was detected once. The chain employs TRBV6-1 and TRBJ2-1; 8 bases line up with TRBD1. J lost 4 bases, V lost 3 bases, and 11 bases had no gene match. From germline, CDR1 is MNHNS and CDR2 SASEGT. The CDR3 sequence is 17 residues long. CDR3 in amino acids: CASSDNLGTGPYNEQFF. The CDR3 DNA reads as TGTGCCAGCAGTGACAATTTAGGGACAGGTCCGTACAATGAGCAGTTCTTC.

This chain links TRBV11-2 with TRBJ2-5; tentatively, D is TRBD2 (5 bases). Germline V gives CDR1 SGHAT, CDR2 FQNNGV. Trimming removed 5 bases at V and 7 bases at J, with 14 bases between. This CDR3 has 13 residues. In nucleotides, the CDR3 is TGTGCCAGCAGCCCGGACTTGTTGGGGACCCAGTACTTC. This gives the protein CASSPDLLGTQYF.

V is TRBV6-5 and J is TRBJ1-2; D call uncertain. V lost 7 bases and J lost 3, with 18 bases in between. Germline V gene lookup returns CDR1 MNHEY and CDR2 SVGAGI. This CDR3 contains 15 residues. The CDR3 DNA is TGTGCCAGCATCACCCCCTGGAACAGTCACTATGGCTACACCTTC. Its protein is CASITPWNSHYGYTF.

Written as DNA, the CDR3 is TGCGCCAGCAGCTTGGCCTTTGGGGGGGCGGCTGAGCAGTTCTTC. It encodes CASSLAFGGAAEQFF. V gene TRBV5-1 combines with J gene TRBJ2-1, with D possibly TRBD2 on 7 matching bases. V was shortened by 0 bases and J by 9 bases, with 16 bases between the two germline ends. Germline CDR1 is SGHRS and CDR2 is YFSETQ. This CDR3 is 15 amino acids long.

This sequence joins TRBV9 and TRBJ2-2; 10 bases agree with TRBD2. This CDR3 contains 15 residues. Germline CDR1 reads SGDLS; CDR2 reads YYNGEE. Trimming removed 4 bases from V and 5 bases from J; junction bases left unmatched: 5. The CDR3 region is CASSTGLARTGELFF. The CDR3 bases are TGTGCCAGCAGCACGGGACTAGCGAGAACCGGGGAGCTGTTTTTT.

This clone was seen once. The chain recombines TRBV5-4 with TRBJ1-2, with 12 bases identical to TRBD1. The V and J ends lost 0 bases and 7 bases, in that order; junction bases with no gene match: 7. This CDR3 is built from 16 residues. CDR1 and CDR2 from the germline V gene are SGHNT and YYREEE (reference sequence). DNA of the CDR3: TGTGCCAGCAGCTTGGGGGGGACAGGGGGCGTGTCTGGCTACACCTTC. It is translated as CASSLGGTGGVSGYTF.

V and J are TRBV5-4 and TRBJ2-3; TRBD2 agrees at 13 bases. V lost 4 bases, J lost 7 bases, and 3 bases stayed unmatched. CDR3 length equals 14 residues. Germline loops: CDR1 SGHNT, CDR2 YYREEE (reference sequence). In DNA form, the CDR3 reads TGTGCCAGCAGCCCGGGACTAGCGGGGTATACGCAGTATTTT. Encoded protein: CASSPGLAGYTQYF. Full variable domain (rest looked up from reference TRBV5-4 and TRBJ2-3): ETGVTQSPTHLIKTRGQQVTLRCSSQSGHNTVSWYQQALGQGPQFIFQYYREEENGRGNFPPRFSGLQFPNYSSELNVNALELDDSALYLCASSPGLAGYTQYFGPGTRLTVL.

The rearrangement joins TRBV7-9 to TRBJ2-2; 7 bases are a match to TRBD1. Per the germline V gene, CDR1 is SEHNR and CDR2 is FQNEAQ (reference sequence). Losses at the gene ends were 3 bases for V and 3 bases for J; bases not matched to a gene: 13. The CDR3 extends over 18 amino acids. CDR3 nucleotide sequence: TGTGCCAGCAGCTTCACAGGGGCCACATTTAAATACACCGGGGAGCTGTTTTTT. Protein: CASSFTGATFKYTGELFF.

This clone was seen only once. V and J are TRBV6-4 and TRBJ1-2; D is perhaps TRBD1 (5 bases). In germline, CDR1 is MRHNA, CDR2 SNTAGT. CDR3 length: 14 amino acids. CDR3 region: CAYGSRVPQCSYTF. CDR3 DNA sequence: TGTGCTTATGGTTCCAGGGTGCCTCAGTGCAGCTACACCTTC.

This clone was found once. One end of the junction fails to match germline, which may point to a read error. The chain couples TRBV6-5 to TRBJ1-6; D unclear. Germline V CDR1 and CDR2: MNHEY, SVGAGI. There are 15 residues in the CDR3. CDR3 coding DNA: TGTGCCAGCACTTACCAGGTCCGTGGTAATTCACCCCTCCACTTT. It is translated as CASTYQVRGNSPLHF.

This rearrangement joins TRBV25-1 to TRBJ2-3, with D maybe TRBD2 (6 bases). The ends were cut back, 2 bases at V and 2 bases at J, with 8 bases in the middle. The germline CDR1 and CDR2 sequences are MGHDK and SYGVNS. The CDR3 extends over 14 amino acids. As DNA, the CDR3 is TGTGCCAGCAGTGAAGGAGGGCTCACAGATACGCAGTATTTT. It encodes CASSEGGLTDTQYF.

The chain combines TRBV27 with TRBJ2-1; TRBD2 matches at 14 bases. This CDR3 contains 16 residues. Germline V gene data show CDR1 as MNHEY and CDR2 as SMNVEV (reference sequence). The V segment lost 5 bases and the J segment 9 bases; nucleotides outside the gene matches: 9. The DNA of the CDR3 is TGTGCCAGCAGTCCCGGACTAGCGGGAGGATTTCCTGAGCAGTTCTTC. Translating gives CASSPGLAGGFPEQFF.